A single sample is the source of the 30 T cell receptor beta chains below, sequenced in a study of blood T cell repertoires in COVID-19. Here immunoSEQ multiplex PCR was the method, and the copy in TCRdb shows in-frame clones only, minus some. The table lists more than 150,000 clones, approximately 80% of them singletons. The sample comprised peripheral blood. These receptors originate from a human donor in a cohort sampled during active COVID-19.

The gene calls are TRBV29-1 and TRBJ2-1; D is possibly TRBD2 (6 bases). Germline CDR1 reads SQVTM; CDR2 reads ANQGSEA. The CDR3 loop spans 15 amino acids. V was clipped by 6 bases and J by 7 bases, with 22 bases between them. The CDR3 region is CSVGRDSAASNEQFF. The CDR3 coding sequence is TGCAGCGTCGGTCGGGACTCCGCAGCCTCGAATGAGCAGTTCTTC.

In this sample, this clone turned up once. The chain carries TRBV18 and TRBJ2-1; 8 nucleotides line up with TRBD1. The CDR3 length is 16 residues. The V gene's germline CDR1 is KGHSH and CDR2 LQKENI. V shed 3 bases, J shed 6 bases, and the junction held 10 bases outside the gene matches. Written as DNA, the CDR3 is TGTGCCAGCTCACCCTTTGTTCAGGGGGCCAGCAATGAGCAGTTCTTC. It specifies CASSPFVQGASNEQFF.

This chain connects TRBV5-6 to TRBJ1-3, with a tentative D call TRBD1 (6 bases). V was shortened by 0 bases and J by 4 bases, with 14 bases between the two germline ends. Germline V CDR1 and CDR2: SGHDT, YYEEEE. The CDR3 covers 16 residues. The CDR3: CASSLGPTGFGNTIYF. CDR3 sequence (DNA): TGTGCCAGCAGCTTGGGGCCCACAGGGTTCGGAAACACCATATATTTT.

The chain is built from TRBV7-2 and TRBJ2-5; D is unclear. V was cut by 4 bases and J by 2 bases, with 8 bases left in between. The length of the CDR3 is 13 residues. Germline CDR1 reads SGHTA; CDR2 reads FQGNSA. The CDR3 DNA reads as TGTGCCAGCAGCTCTGGGCCGCAAGAGACCCAGTACTTC. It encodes CASSSGPQETQYF.

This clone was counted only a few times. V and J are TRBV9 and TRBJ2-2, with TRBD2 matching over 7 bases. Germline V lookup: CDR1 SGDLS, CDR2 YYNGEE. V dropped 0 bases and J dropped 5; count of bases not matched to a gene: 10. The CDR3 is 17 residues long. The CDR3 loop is CASSVEGGTEGTGELFF. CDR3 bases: TGTGCCAGCAGCGTAGAGGGAGGGACGGAGGGAACCGGGGAGCTGTTTTTT.

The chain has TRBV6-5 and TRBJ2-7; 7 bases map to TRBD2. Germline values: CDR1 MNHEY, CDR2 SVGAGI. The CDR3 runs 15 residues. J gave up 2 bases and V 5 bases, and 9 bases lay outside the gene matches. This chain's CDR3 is CASSTRGRGTYEQYF. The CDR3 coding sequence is TGTGCCAGCAGTACCCGCGGGAGAGGTACCTACGAGCAGTACTTC.

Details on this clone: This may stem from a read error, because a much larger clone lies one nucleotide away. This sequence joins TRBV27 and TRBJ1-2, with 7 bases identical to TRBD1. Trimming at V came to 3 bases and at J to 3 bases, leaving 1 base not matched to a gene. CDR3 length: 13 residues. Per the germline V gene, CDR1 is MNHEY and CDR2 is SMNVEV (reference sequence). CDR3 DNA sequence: TGTGCCAGCAGTTTTACAGGGGACTATGGCTACACCTTC. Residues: CASSFTGDYGYTF.

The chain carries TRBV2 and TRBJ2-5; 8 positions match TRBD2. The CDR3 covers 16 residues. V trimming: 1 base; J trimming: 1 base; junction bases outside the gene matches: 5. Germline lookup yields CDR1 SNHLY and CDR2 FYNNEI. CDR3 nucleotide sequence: TGTGCCAGCAGTGAAGTCCAGCGGGGGACCCAAGAGACCCAGTACTTC. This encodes CASSEVQRGTQETQYF.

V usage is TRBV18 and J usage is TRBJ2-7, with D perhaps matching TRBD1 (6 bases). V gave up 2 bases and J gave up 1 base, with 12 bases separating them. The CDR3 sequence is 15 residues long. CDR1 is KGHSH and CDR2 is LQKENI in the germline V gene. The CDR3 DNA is TGTGCCAGCTCACCAAGAGGGGGATCTTCCTACGAGCAGTACTTC. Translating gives CASSPRGGSSYEQYF. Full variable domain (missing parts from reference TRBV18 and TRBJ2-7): NAGVMQNPRHLVRRRGQEARLRCSPMKGHSHVYWYRQLPEEGLKFMVYLQKENIIDESGMPKERFSAEFPKEGPSILRIQQVVRGDSAAYFCASSPRGGSSYEQYFGPGTRLTVT.

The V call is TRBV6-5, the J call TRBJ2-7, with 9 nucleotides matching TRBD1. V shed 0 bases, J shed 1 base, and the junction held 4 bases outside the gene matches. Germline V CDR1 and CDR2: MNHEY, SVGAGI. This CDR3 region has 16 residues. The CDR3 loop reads CASSYSGQGVSYEQYF. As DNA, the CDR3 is TGTGCCAGCAGTTACTCGGGACAGGGAGTTTCCTACGAGCAGTACTTC.

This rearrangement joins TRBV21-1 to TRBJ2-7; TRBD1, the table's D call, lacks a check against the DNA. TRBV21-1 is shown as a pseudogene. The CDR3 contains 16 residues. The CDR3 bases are TGTGCCAGCAGCAAAGGGGGACAGGGGGGCTCCTACGAGCAGTACTTC. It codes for CASSKGGQGGSYEQYF.

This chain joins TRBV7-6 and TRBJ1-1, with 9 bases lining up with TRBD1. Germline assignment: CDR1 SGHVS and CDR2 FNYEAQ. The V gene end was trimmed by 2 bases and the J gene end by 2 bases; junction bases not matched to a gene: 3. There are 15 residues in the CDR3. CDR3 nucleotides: TGTGCCAGCAGCTTATTGGGACAGGGTAACACTGAAGCTTTCTTT. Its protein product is CASSLLGQGNTEAFF.

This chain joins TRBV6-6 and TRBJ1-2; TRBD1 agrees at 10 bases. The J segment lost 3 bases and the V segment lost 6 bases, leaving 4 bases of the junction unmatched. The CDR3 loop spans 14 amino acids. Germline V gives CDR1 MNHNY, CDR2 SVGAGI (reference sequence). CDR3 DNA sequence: TGTGCCAGCAGGAGGGACAGGGGAGACTATGGCTACACCTTC. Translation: CASRRDRGDYGYTF.

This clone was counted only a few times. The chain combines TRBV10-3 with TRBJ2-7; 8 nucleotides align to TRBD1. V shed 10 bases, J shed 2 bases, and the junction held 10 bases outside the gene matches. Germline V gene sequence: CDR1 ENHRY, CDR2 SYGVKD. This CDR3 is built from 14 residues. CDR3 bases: TGTGCCAGTTCGCCCCCGGACAGGGCCTACGAGCAGTACTTC. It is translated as CASSPPDRAYEQYF.

CDR3 sequence (DNA): TGCGCCAGCAGCTTGGCTTCGGAGGATAATTCACCCCTCCACTTT. Protein sequence: CASSLASEDNSPLHF. The rearrangement links TRBV5-1 to TRBJ1-6; D not resolved. This CDR3 is 15 amino acids long. V lost 0 bases to trimming and J lost 5 bases, with 9 bases between them. Germline V gives CDR1 SGHRS, CDR2 YFSETQ.

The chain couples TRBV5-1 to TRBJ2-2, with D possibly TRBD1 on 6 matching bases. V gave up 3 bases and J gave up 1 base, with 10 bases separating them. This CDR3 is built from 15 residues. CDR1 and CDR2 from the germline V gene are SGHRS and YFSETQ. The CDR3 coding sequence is TGCGCCAGCAGCTCAGGGGTCCTGAACACCGGGGAGCTGTTTTTT. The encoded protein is CASSSGVLNTGELFF.

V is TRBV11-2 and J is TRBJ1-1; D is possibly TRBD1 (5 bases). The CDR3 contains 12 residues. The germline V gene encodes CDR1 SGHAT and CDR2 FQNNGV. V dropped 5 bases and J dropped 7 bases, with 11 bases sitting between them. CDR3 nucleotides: TGTGCCAGCAGCGTCCAGGGTGGTGAAGCTTTCTTT. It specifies CASSVQGGEAFF.

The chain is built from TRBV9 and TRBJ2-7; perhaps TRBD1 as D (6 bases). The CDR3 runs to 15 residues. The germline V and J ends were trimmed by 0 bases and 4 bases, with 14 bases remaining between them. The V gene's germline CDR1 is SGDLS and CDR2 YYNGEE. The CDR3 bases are TGTGCCAGCAGCGTAGGGTCAGGGGAGATGTACGAGCAGTACTTC. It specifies CASSVGSGEMYEQYF.

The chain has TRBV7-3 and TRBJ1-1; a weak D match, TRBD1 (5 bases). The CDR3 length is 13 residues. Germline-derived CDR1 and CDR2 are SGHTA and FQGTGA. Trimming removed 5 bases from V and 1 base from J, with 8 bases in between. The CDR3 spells CASSRTGNTEAFF. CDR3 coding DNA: TGTGCCAGCAGCCGTACAGGGAACACTGAAGCTTTCTTT.

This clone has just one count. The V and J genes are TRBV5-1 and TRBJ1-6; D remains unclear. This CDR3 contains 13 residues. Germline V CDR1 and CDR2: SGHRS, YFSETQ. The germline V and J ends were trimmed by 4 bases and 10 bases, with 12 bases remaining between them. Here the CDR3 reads CASSVDKSSPLHF. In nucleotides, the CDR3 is TGCGCCAGCAGCGTCGACAAAAGCTCACCCCTCCACTTT.

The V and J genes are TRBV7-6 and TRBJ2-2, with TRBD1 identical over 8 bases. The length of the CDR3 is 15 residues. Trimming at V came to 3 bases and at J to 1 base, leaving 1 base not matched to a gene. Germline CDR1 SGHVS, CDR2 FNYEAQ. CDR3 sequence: CASSLGTGNTGELFF. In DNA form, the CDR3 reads TGTGCCAGCAGCTTGGGGACAGGGAACACCGGGGAGCTGTTTTTT.

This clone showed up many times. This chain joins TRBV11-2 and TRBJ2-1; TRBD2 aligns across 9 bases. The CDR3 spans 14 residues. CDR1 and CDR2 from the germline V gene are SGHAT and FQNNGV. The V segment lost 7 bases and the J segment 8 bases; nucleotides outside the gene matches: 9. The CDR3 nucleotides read TGTGCCAGCACCTTGGAGCGGGGGGTCTATGAGCAGTTCTTC. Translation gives CASTLERGVYEQFF.

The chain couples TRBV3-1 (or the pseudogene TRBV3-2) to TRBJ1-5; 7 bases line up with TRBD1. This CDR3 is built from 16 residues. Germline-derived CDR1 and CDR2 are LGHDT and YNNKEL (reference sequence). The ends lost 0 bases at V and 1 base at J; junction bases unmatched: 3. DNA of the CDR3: TGTGCCAGCAGCCAAGATCTGGGACAGAGCAATCAGCCCCAGCATTTT. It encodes CASSQDLGQSNQPQHF.

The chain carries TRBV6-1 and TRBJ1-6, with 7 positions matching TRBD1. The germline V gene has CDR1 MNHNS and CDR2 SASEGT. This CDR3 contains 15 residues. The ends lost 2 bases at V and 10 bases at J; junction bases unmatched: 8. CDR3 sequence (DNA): TGTGCCAGCAGTGAATCTAGAGGGGGCGGCTCACCCCTCCACTTT. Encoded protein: CASSESRGGGSPLHF.

CDR3 DNA sequence: TGTGCCAGCAGTTCCCGACAGGGGAACACTGAAGCTTTCTTT. Residues: CASSSRQGNTEAFF. The chain has TRBV2 and TRBJ1-1; 7 nucleotides align to TRBD1. From germline, CDR1 is SNHLY and CDR2 FYNNEI. The CDR3 covers 14 residues. V lost 5 bases, J lost 1 base, and 4 bases stayed unmatched.

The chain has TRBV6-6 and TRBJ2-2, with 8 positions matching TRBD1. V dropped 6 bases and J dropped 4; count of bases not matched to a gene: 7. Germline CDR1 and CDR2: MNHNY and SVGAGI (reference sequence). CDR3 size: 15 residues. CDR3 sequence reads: CASRDREEGTGELFF. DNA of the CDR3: TGTGCCAGCAGGGACAGGGAAGAGGGCACCGGGGAGCTGTTTTTT.

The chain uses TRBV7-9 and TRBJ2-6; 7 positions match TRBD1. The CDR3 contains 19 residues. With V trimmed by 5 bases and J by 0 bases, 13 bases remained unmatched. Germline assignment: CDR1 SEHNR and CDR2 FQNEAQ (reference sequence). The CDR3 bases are TGTGCCAGCAGCAGTCGGACAGGCCCACTACCCTCTGGGGCCAACGTCCTGACTTTC. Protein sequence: CASSSRTGPLPSGANVLTF.

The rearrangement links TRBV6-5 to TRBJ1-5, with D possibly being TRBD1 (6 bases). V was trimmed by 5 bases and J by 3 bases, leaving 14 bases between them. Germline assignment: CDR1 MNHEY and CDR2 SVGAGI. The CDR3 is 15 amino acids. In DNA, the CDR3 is TGTGCCAGCAGTAAACAGGGAGGGGTCAATCAGCCCCAGCATTTT. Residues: CASSKQGGVNQPQHF.

The CDR3 sequence: CASRGQTQTQYF. In nucleotides, the CDR3 is TGTGCCAGCAGGGGACAGACTCAGACCCAGTACTTC. This rearrangement joins TRBV12-3 or TRBV12-4 to TRBJ2-5, with TRBD1 identical over 7 bases. The CDR3 spans 12 residues. The V gene end was trimmed by 6 bases and the J gene end by 6 bases; junction bases not matched to a gene: 4.

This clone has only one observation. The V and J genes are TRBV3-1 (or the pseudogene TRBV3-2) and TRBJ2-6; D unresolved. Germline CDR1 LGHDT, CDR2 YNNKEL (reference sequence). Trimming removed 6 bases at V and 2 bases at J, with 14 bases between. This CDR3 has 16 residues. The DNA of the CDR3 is TGTGCCAGCAGTCTCCGTCGGGTGGCTGGGGCCAACGTCCTGACTTTC. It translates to CASSLRRVAGANVLTF.